The TCR beta chain described here comes from a study of T cell responses to AZD1222 COVID-19 vaccine. Clones were sequenced by immunoSEQ multiplex PCR, and TCRdb holds only the in-frame ones, with some missing. The data hold around 95,000 clones, with 85% to 95% observed a single time. V lost 7 bases to trimming and J lost 2 bases, with 13 bases between them. The CDR3 loop spans 14 amino acids. Germline V CDR1 and CDR2: MNHEY, SMNVEV (reference sequence). Sequencing was performed on peripheral blood, taken on day 0 of AZD1222 vaccination. The chain employs TRBV27 and TRBJ2-3; D is undetermined. This sequence originates from an adult in good health. The CDR3 DNA sequence: TGTGCCAGCAAGAAACAGACGGACACAGATACGCAGTATTTT. Its translation is CASKKQTDTDTQYF.